This T cell receptor (beta chain) is from a study of spatial heterogeneity in lung cancer. As for the study in general: Consistent detection of more beta-chain than alpha-chain sequences was observed.

A unique molecular identifier was attached to every TCR cDNA molecule. TCRdb re-analysed the 5' RACE reads in MiXCR, keeping a single row per CDR3 protein. This table holds more than 9,000 distinct CDR3 sequences, 6.1% found once. V gave up 4 bases and J gave up 6 bases, with 18 bases separating them. The CDR3 sequence is 14 residues long. Germline assignment: CDR1 SQVTM and CDR2 ANQGSEA. Time point specified: sample taken at primary tumor resection. This clonotype was picked up many times. This sample comprised normal lung tissue next to the tumor, obtained at surgery. The chain uses TRBV29-1 and TRBJ1-2; no definite D call. This receptor was taken from a male donor with early-stage non-small cell lung cancer. The CDR3 spells CSVVGKGYENGYTF. As DNA, the CDR3 is TGCAGCGTTGTTGGGAAAGGCTATGAGAATGGCTACACCTTC.